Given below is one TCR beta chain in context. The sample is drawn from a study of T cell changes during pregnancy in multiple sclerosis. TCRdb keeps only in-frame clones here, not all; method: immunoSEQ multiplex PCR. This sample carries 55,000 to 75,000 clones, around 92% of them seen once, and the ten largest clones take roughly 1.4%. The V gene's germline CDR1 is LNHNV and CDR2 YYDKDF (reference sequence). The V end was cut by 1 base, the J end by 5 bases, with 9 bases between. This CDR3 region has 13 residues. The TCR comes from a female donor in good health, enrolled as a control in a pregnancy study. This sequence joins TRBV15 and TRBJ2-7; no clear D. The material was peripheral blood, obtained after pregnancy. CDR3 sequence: CATSRALQDEQYF. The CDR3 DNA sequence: TGTGCCACCAGCAGAGCTCTTCAGGACGAGCAGTACTTC.